This TCR beta chain originates from a study of beta chain features in type 1 diabetes. This CDR3 spans 11 amino acids. V gave up 2 bases and J gave up 4 bases, with 5 bases separating them. Germline V gene data show CDR1 as SQVTM and CDR2 as ANQGSEA. This clone was counted between two and nine times. The antigen is not known. Expressed TCRB transcripts got sequenced, as all isolated RNA was reverse transcribed. Using immunoSEQ multiplex PCR, the repertoire was profiled, and TCRdb retains in-frame clones only, with some absent. The sample carries 250,000 to 350,000 clones, 13% to 15% recorded once. Study-wide results and caveats: Patients' naive, central memory and Treg TCRB repertoires seemed closer to one another than those of healthy donors.

The clonotype originates from a man under 40 in good health. Sequenced input: central memory CD4+ T cells from blood. The chain has TRBV29-1 and TRBJ2-5; D is unclear. The DNA of the CDR3 is TGCAGCGTTGAATACTCAGAGACCCAGTACTTC. Its translation is CSVEYSETQYF.